This T cell receptor (beta chain) was captured in a study of blood T cell repertoires in COVID-19. At the level of the study: PBMCs, B-cell-depleted T cells, or T cells provided the cDNA or gDNA that made up the material.

In the authors' workflow: From reference gene primer amplification, estimates of nucleated cell counts were derived. Produced via immunoSEQ multiplex PCR; TCRdb's table is partial and in-frame only. V and J calls and clone size are as listed in that table; D and trimming were resolved from the DNA. The table lists approximately 260,000 clones, roughly 85% of them singletons. The sample holds one count of this clone. The CDR3 is made up of 13 amino acids. Looked up from germline, CDR1 is SGHRS and CDR2 is YFSETQ. V was trimmed by 0 bases and J by 10 bases, leaving 8 bases between them. V usage is TRBV5-1 and J usage is TRBJ1-6; unclear D gene. Specimen: peripheral blood. The clonotype was recovered from a man between 60 and 75 years old who had recovered from COVID-19. This chain's CDR3 is CASSLAGWSPLHF. The CDR3 region has the DNA TGCGCCAGCAGCTTGGCCGGTTGGTCACCCCTCCACTTT. Full variable domain (rest looked up from reference TRBV5-1 and TRBJ1-6): KAGVTQTPRYLIKTRGQQVTLSCSPISGHRSVSWYQQTPGQGLQFLFEYFSETQRNKGNFPGRFSGRQFSNSRSEMNVSTLELGDSALYLCASSLAGWSPLHFGNGTRLTVT.